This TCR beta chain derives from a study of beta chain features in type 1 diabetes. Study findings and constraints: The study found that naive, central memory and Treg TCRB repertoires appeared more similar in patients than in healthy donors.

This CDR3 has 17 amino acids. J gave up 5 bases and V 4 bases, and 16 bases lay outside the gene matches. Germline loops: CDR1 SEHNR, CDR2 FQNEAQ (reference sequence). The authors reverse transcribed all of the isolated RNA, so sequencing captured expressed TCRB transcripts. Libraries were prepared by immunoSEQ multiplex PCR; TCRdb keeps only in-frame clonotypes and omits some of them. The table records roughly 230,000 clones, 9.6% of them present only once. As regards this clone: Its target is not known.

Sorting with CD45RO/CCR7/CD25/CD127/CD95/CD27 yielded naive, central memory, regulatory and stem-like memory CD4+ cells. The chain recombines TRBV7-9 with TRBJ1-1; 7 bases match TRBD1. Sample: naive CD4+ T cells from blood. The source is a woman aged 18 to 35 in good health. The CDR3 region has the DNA TGTGCCAGCAGCTCCCAGCCCCCGACAGGGTATGGAACTGAAGCTTTCTTT. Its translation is CASSSQPPTGYGTEAFF.